This entry features one TCR beta chain sequence. Its antigen is currently unknown. Time point indicated: pre-treatment sample, taken before nivolumab and TIL therapy. Tumor tissue came from excised metastases, mostly pleural nodules or supraclavicular lymph nodes. Stage 4 NSCLC adults joined between October 2017 and 2020. The data are from a study of TIL therapy for anti-PD-1-resistant metastatic lung cancer. Study summary: A handful of tumors were EGFR-mutant and two were ALK-rearranged. Broader study findings: Patients were highly selected, enriched for treatment-naive, never-smoker and oncogene-addicted cases.

The CDR3 spans 15 residues. From germline, CDR1 is KGHSH and CDR2 LQKENI. Germline trimming cut 6 bases from V and 1 base from J; bases unmatched to any gene: 4. The libraries were made with immunoSEQ v3. Each library reached about 2 million read pairs, or about 5-6.5 million at deep level. Some clones are missing from TCRdb's copy, which holds only in-frame ones; the method was immunoSEQ multiplex PCR. The data show approximately 87,000 clones, about 71% seen once. This TCR came from a person aged 25 to 80 with non-small cell lung cancer. The chain employs TRBV18 and TRBJ2-1; TRBD2 aligns across 9 bases. This specimen was tumor tissue, taken at baseline. DNA of the CDR3: TGTGCCAGCTCCCCTCTAGCGGGATCCTACAATGAGCAGTTCTTC. Its protein is CASSPLAGSYNEQFF.